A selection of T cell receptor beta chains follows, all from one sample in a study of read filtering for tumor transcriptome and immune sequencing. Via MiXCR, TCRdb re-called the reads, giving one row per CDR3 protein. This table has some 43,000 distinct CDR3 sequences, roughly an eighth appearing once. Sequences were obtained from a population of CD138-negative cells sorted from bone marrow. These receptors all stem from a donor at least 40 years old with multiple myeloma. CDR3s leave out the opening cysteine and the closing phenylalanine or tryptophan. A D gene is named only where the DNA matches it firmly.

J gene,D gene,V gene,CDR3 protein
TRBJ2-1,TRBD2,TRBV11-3,ASTKTSGRRNEQF
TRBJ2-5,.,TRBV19,ASSMSVGETQY
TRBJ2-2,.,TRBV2,ASIWRESTGELF
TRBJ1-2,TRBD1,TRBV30,ACTPGGNGYT
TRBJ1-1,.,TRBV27,ASSSSRAGEAF
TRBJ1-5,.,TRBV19,ASSIGGGLDQPQH
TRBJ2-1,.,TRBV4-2,ASSQGLMTLSYNEQF
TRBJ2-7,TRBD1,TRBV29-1,SVERDRGLGEQY
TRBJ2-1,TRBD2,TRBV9,ASNSPFAGVNEQF
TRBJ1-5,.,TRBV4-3,ASSQSRGTSNQPQH
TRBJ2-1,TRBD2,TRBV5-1,ASSPASGSNEQF
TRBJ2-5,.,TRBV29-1,SVRPQETQY
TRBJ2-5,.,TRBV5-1,ASSSLKTEETQY
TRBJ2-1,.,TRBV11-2,ASSPTSGVEQF
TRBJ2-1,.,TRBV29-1,SYLGQTYNEQF
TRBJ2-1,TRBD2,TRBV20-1,SARSGTSGRPEQF
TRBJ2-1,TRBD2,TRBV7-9,ASSLAGAGAAYNEQF
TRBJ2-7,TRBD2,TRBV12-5,ASIEGGREVGYEQY
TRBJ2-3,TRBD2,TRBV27,ASSFRRLAGVGDTQY
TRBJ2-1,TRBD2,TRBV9,ASSYLASGSYNEQF
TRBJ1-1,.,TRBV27,ASSSQGYTEAF
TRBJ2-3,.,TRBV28,ASSFADKTDTQY
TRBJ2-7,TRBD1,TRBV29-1,SVARDRHPYEQY
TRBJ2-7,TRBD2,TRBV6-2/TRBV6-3,ATLAESSYEQY
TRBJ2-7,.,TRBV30,AWNLHFEQY
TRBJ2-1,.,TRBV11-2,ASSKGTGSGNEQF